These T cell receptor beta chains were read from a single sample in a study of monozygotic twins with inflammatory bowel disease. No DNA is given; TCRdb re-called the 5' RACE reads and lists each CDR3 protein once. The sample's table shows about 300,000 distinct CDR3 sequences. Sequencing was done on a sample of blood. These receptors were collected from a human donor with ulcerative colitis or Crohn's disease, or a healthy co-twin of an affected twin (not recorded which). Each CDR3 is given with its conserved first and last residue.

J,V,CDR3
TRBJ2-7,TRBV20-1,CSALKTVTYEQYF
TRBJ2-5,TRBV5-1,CASSFGTSGGGETQYF
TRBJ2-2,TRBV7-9,CASSIPGPNTGELFF
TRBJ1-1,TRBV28,CASSLVSTGRAFF
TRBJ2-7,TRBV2,CASSEANPSYEQYF
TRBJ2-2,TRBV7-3,CASSWSGQGSGELFF
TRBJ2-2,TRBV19,CASSIFNTGELFF
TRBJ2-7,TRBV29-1,CSVSQAGGWYEQYF
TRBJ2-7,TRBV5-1,CASSLVGTGIHEQYF
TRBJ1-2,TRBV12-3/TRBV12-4,CASSLAPQGNYGYTF
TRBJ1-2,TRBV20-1,CSASGGTYGYTF
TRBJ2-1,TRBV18,CASSGQGVNEQFF
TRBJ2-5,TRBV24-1,CATSEPHRGEETQYF
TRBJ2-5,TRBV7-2,CASSPPGGVETQYF
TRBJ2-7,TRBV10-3,CAIRESIEQYF
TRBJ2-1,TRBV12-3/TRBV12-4,CASRLGLAGGVNEQFF
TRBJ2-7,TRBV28,CASSPGTGLREQYF
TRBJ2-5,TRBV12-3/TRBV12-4,CASSLGTSGHQETQYF
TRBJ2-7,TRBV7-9,CASSLTDNYEQYF
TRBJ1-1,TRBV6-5,CASTYDSNTEAFF
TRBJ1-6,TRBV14,CASSHLPVRQTGFTNSPLHF
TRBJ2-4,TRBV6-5,CASSYGTGGARAKNIQYF
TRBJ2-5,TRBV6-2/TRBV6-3,CASSLLGTQYF
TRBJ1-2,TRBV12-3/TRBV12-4,CASSRTGAHYGYTF
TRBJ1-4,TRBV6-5,CASSPTTNEKLFF
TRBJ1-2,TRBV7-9,CASSRRLDGYTF
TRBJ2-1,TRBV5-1,CASSLTSGNDNEQFF
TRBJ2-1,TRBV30,CAWSIAGESPNSYNEQFF
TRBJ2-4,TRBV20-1,CSARANLRAKNIQYF
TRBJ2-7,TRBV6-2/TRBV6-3,CASSYSNREYEQYF
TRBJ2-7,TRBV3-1,CASRQSGSSYEQYF
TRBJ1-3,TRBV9,CASSPGTGGNGNTIYF
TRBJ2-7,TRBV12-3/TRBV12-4,CASGYTSGSSGIYEQYF
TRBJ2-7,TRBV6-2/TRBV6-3,CASSPGAWGQYF
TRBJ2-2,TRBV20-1,CSASGLANTGELFF
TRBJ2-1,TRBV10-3,CAISDRGVGNEQFF
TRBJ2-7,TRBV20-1,CSARENLAYEQYF